The TCR beta chain described here comes from a study of T cell responses to AZD1222 COVID-19 vaccine. Whole-study findings and limits: Most donors were white British, females outnumbered males, and clonal diversity was possibly underestimated. Rises in breadth and depth of Spike-specific TCRs came after two AZD1222 doses. A reported finding is that nearly half of spike-specific TCRs target unmutated variant regions. There were vaccine-associated CD4 TCRs across spike, dominant at 160-218 and 743-854.

The assay was immunoSEQ multiplex PCR, and TCRdb's table has in-frame clones only and misses some. Altogether over 110,000 clones are present, about 90% being singletons, with the ten largest covering 5% to 6.5%. V shed 2 bases, J shed 5 bases, and the junction held 6 bases outside the gene matches. The CDR3 runs to 15 residues. Germline CDR1 MGHRA, CDR2 YSYEKL. This clone was counted once. The antigen is unknown. This receptor was taken from an adult in good health. The source was peripheral blood, collected on day 0 of AZD1222 vaccination. The rearrangement joins TRBV4-1 to TRBJ2-5, with 9 bases matching TRBD1. This CDR3 reads CASSQRDREGETQYF. CDR3 nucleotide sequence: TGCGCCAGCAGCCAAAGGGACAGGGAAGGGGAGACCCAGTACTTC.